This TCR beta chain originates from a study of cytomegalovirus exposure and HLA in healthy donors. The CDR3 is 15 residues long. The study ran its PCR with 60 Vbeta and 13 Jbeta primers. Produced via immunoSEQ multiplex PCR; TCRdb's table is partial and in-frame only. There are 65,000 to 75,000 clones in the sample; under 85% occur only once, and approximately 10% lies in the top ten. The rearrangement uses TRBV21-1 and TRBJ1-2; TRBD1, as called in the table, went unchecked against the DNA. TRBV21-1 is labeled a pseudogene. The sample taken for sequencing was PBMCs. The TCR was taken from an older woman in good health and CMV-seropositive. The CDR3 nucleotides are TGTGCCAGCAGCAAAGCGGCTCCCGCCTCGAAGGGCTACACCTTC. It codes for CASSKAAPASKGYTF.